This T cell receptor beta chain was documented in a study of cytomegalovirus exposure and HLA in healthy donors. Repertoires were generated with immunoSEQ multiplex PCR, while TCRdb's copy carries only in-frame clones and drops some. The sample consists of more than 300,000 clones, roughly 85% of them appearing once. CDR1 and CDR2 from the germline V gene are SSHAT and FNYEAQ (reference sequence). With 1 base clipped from V and 5 bases from J, the junction kept 9 bases outside the gene matches. This CDR3 has 16 amino acids. The V and J genes are TRBV7-7 and TRBJ2-7; 9 bases agree with TRBD1. This sequence was found in a woman aged 18-30 years in good health and CMV-seronegative. Input material: PBMCs. The CDR3 sequence is CASSLVLEDRGNEQYF. The CDR3, as DNA: TGTGCCAGCAGCTTAGTGCTTGAGGACAGGGGTAACGAGCAGTACTTC.